This T cell receptor beta chain is drawn from a study of Graves' ophthalmopathy and Graves' hyperthyroidism (dated by TCRdb to the late 2010s). Broadly, across the study: Hyperthyroidism was considered stable if no progression to ophthalmopathy occurred within 18 months of follow-up. In over 5 hyperthyroidism patients, the T-cell repertoire of thyroid tissue was compared with the T-cell repertoire of blood. To tell Graves' ophthalmopathy apart from Graves' hyperthyroidism, and to predict which patients would progress to ophthalmopathy, the study relied on TCR beta repertoire signatures. Following sampling, methimazole starting at 30 mg daily was administered to hyperthyroidism patients, and high-dose intravenous methylprednisolone was administered to ophthalmopathy patients. In total, around 130 blood samples were TCR-sequenced: approximately 40 ophthalmopathy, some 75 hyperthyroidism and about 17 hyperthyroidism-to-ophthalmopathy patients. The independent validation cohort included 20 or so hyperthyroidism patients plus 17 patients who later progressed from hyperthyroidism to ophthalmopathy. A discovery set of 100 patients (43 ophthalmopathy, around 57 stable hyperthyroidism) was enrolled to explore V-J signatures distinguishing ophthalmopathy from hyperthyroidism. Results the study describes overall, beyond this receptor: In validation, the model predicted ophthalmopathy progression with about 71% sensitivity and approximately 72% specificity; some 13 predicted patients were CT-confirmed with GO in a median of approximately six months. Among expanded thyroid clonotypes with frequency above 0.001, most also showed up in blood, which suggests that blood repertoires may reflect the thyroid immune response. The 13-signature model separated ophthalmopathy from stable hyperthyroidism with 87.88% sensitivity and almost 84% specificity in cross-validation, and 80%/75% in the test set. Sample size was not predetermined statistically, and investigators were not blinded to group allocation.

For repertoire sequencing, TCR beta CDR3 regions were amplified from RNA transcripts. The first round of RT-PCR was done with HTBI primers and the Qiagen OneStep RT-PCR kit, and was followed by a second round of multiplex PCR, then size selection and purification. The libraries underwent paired-end sequencing with 100 bp reads on an Illumina HiSeq2000. On the study's bioinformatics: SOAPnuke was used to process the reads, removing any read that contained adapters or uncalled bases, had a mean Phred below 15, or lacked an exact match to the constant primer or identifier. COPE v1.2.5 was used to merge high-quality paired reads. Each unique nucleotide sequence was treated as a clonotype, and MiTCR v1.1 was used to align the clonotypes to the IMGT TRB V, D and J references. Analysis was restricted to V-J combinations with a frequency above 0.0001, which covered roughly 99% of repertoires. For each V-J combination, a TCR clonal expansion and chaos score was defined as the ratio of F50 clonal expansion to chaos observed in the TCRdist matrix. Welch's t-statistics and random forest were used to reduce the features to about twelve V-J combinations, which were then used as input to a naive Bayes classifier. Thyroid-blood repertoire similarity was quantified with the Morisita-Horn index. Using fastp trimming at Q25 and MiXCR clonotype assembly, TCRdb reanalyzed the public sequencing data and kept in-frame beta chains. Each CDR3 protein gets just one entry, which takes the most common genes and DNA from the rows behind it. What appears here as the V and J calls and clone size reflects TCRdb's work, not the paper's. This sample holds roughly 1.1 million distinct CDR3 sequences; roughly two fifths were observed only once. Of the sample, 11% is held by the ten largest clones.

In regard to this clonotype: This clone's antigen is unknown. Nothing much larger sits one base from this clone, and base qualities are not available.

Hyperthyroidism patients were newly diagnosed, were aged 18 to 65 years, and had a disease duration under 2 months. Anyone with other autoimmune diseases, uncontrolled infections, pregnancy or lactation was excluded from the study. Clinical symptoms, serum thyroxine, TRAb, thyroid ultrasound and orbital computed tomography were used for diagnosis. Trizol reagent was used to extract the total RNA, and its quality was then checked on an Agilent 2100 Bioanalyzer. Sequenced material: peripheral blood or thyroid tissue (not recorded which). The origin of this receptor is an adult man with Graves' hyperthyroidism.

The DNA sequence is as follows: TGTGCCACCAGTGGGGGAGGGACAGGGGGCGAGACCCAGTACTTC. Translated, it reads CATSGGGTGGETQYF. Recombination linked TRBV24-1 to TRBJ2-5; 12 nucleotides in the junction match TRBD1. CDR1 and CDR2 were assigned from the germline V gene as KGHDR and SFDVKD. From the cysteine up to the phenylalanine, the CDR3 has a length of 15 residues. Here the CDR3 DNA is all that survives: 45 bases in frame from base 1. V ends up 5 bases short and J 5 bases short, with an unmatched junction base count of 5.